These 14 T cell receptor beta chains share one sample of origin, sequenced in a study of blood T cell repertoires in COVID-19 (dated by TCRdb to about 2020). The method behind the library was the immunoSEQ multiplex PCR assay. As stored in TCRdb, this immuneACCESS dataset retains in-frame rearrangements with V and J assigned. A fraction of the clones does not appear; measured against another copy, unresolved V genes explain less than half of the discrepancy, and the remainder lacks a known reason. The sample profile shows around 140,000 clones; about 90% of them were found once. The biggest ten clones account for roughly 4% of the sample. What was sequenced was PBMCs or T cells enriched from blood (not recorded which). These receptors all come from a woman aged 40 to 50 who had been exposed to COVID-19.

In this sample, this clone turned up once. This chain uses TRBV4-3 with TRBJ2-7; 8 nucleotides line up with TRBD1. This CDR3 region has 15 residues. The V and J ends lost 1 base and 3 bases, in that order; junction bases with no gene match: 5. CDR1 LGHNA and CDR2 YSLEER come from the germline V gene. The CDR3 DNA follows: TGCGCCAGCAGCCAAGCCAGGGGGCTTCACTACGAGCAGTACTTC. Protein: CASSQARGLHYEQYF.

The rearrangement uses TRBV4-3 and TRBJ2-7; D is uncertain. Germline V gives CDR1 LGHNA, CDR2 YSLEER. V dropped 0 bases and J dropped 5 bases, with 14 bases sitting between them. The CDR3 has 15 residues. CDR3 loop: CASSQDNLGSNEQYF. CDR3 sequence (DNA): TGCGCCAGCAGCCAAGATAATCTCGGGTCTAACGAGCAGTACTTC.

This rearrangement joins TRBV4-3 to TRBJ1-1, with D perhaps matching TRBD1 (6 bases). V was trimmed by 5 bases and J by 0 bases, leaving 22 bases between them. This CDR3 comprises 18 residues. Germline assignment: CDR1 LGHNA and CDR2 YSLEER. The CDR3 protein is CASSSIVGTGSVNTEAFF. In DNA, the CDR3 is TGCGCCAGCAGCTCCATTGTAGGCACAGGGAGTGTGAACACTGAAGCTTTCTTT.

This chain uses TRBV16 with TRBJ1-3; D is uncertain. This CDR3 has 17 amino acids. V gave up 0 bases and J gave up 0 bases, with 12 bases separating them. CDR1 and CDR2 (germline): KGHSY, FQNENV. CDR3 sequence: CASSQSRQLNSGNTIYF. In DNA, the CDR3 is TGTGCCAGCAGCCAATCGCGGCAGCTGAACTCTGGAAACACCATATATTTT.

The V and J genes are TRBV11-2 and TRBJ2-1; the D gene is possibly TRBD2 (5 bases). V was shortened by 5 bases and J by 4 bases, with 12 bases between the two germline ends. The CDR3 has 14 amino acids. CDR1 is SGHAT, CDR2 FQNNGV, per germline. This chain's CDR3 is CASSQERGYNEQFF. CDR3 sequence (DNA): TGTGCCAGCAGCCAAGAACGGGGTTACAATGAGCAGTTCTTC.

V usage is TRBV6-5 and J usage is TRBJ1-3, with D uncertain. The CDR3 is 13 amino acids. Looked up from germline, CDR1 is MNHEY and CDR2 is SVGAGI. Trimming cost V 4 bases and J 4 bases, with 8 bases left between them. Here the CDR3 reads CASSLPEGNTIYF. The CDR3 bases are TGTGCCAGCAGTTTACCCGAGGGAAACACCATATATTTT.

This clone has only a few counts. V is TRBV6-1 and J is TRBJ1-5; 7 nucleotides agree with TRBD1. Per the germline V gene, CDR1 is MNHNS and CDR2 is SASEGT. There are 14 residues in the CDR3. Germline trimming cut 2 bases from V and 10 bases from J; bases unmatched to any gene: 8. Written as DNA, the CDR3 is TGTGCCAGCAGTGAACACCCGACAGGGCAACCCCAGCATTTT. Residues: CASSEHPTGQPQHF.

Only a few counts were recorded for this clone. CDR3 protein: CASSPSYGYTF. The CDR3 region has the DNA TGTGCCAGCAGCCCTAGCTATGGCTACACCTTC. The J gene is TRBJ1-2, the V gene TRBV7-9, with D unresolved. The germline V gene has CDR1 SEHNR and CDR2 FQNEAQ (reference sequence). V dropped 5 bases and J dropped 4 bases, with 5 bases sitting between them. The CDR3 has 11 residues. The entire variable domain, with the rest obtained from reference TRBV7-9 and TRBJ1-2, is as follows: DTGVSQNPRHKITKRGQNVTFRCDPISEHNRLYWYRQTLGQGPEFLTYFQNEAQLEKSRLLSDRFSAERPKGSFSTLEIQRTEQGDSAMYLCASSPSYGYTFGSGTRLTVV.

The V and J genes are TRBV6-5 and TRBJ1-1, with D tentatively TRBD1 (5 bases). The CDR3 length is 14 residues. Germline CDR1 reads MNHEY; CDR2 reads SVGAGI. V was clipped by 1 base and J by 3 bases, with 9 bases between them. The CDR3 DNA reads TGTGCCAGCAGTTACTTTGTAGGGGACACTGAAGCTTTCTTT. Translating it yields CASSYFVGDTEAFF.

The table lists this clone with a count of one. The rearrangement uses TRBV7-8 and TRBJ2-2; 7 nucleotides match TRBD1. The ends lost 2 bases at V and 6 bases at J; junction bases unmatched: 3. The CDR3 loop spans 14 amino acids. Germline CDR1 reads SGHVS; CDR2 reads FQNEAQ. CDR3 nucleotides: TGTGCCAGCAGCTTATCGACAGGGTCCGGGGAGCTGTTTTTT. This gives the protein CASSLSTGSGELFF.

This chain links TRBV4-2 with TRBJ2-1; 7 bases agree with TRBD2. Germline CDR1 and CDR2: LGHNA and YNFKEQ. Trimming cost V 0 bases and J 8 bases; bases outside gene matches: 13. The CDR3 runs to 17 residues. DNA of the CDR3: TGTGCCAGCAGCCAAGAATGGGGTGGGAGCGGGGAATATGAGCAGTTCTTC. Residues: CASSQEWGGSGEYEQFF.

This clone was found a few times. The CDR3 region is CASRTGGRSVETQYF. CDR3 nucleotide sequence: TGTGCCAGTAGAACAGGGGGCAGATCTGTGGAGACCCAGTACTTC. The chain recombines TRBV19 with TRBJ2-5; TRBD1 matches 9 bases. Trimming took 6 bases from V and 5 from J; bases not matched to a gene: 10. This CDR3 comprises 15 residues. Germline V lookup: CDR1 LNHDA, CDR2 SQIVND (reference sequence).

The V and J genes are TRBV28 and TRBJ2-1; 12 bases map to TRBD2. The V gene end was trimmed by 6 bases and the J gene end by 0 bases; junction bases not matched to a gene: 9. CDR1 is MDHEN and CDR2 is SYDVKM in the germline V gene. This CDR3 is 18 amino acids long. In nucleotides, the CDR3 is TGTGCCAGCAGCCTAAGGACTAGCGGGACCAGCTCCTACAATGAGCAGTTCTTC. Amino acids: CASSLRTSGTSSYNEQFF.

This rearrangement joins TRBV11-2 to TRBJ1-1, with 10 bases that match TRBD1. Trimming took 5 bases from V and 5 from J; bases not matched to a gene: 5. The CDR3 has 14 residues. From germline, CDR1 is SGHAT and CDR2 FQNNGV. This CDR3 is CASSRDRGQTEAFF. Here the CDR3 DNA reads TGTGCCAGCAGCCGAGACAGGGGGCAGACTGAAGCTTTCTTT.